This T cell receptor (beta chain) was found in a study of T cell repertoires in cytomegalovirus infection. Using its own MiXCR run on the reads, TCRdb lists one record per CDR3 protein. Of about 260,000 distinct CDR3 sequences in the sample, approximately 13% were seen once. V was shortened by 2 bases and J by 1 base, with 15 bases between the two germline ends. In germline, CDR1 is SGHDT, CDR2 YYEEEE. The CDR3 runs to 17 residues. Study outcomes and limitations: Identification of carriers of CMV plus the relevant HLA was achieved through cumulative public TCR beta family frequency. Dominant in the ex vivo response were TCR beta clonotypes restricted by HLA-C and specific for CMV.

Note on this clonotype: Its antigen is not known.

Input material: PBMCs. The chain is built from TRBV5-6 and TRBJ2-2; D is possibly TRBD1 (5 bases). This sequence originates from a human donor in good health (CMV status not recorded). Some clones in this sample may be carry-over from other donors' samples. The CDR3: CASSLWIGALNTGELFF. The CDR3 nucleotides read TGTGCCAGCAGCTTATGGATAGGGGCCTTGAACACCGGGGAGCTGTTTTTT.